Shown below are 30 T cell receptor beta chains from a single sample sequenced in a study of beta chain features in type 1 diabetes. Overall study findings and caveats: Shortening that was moderate but significant affected the TCRB CDR3s of Type 1 diabetes patients in all four CD4+ subsets.

Investigators reverse transcribed all isolated RNA, so they sequenced expressed TCRB transcripts. Sequenced by immunoSEQ multiplex PCR; TCRdb stores in-frame clones only, minus some. Of a few hundred thousand clones in the sample, roughly a tenth were seen once. Their antigen targets remain unknown. The sequenced sample consisted of central memory CD4+ T cells from blood. Receptors were obtained from a man in his thirties or forties with type 1 diabetes.

The chain couples TRBV7-3 to TRBJ2-1, with D possibly being TRBD2 (6 bases). V was pared by 2 bases and J by 8 bases, with 13 bases between. The CDR3 contains 14 residues. The germline V gene has CDR1 SGHTA and CDR2 FQGTGA. DNA for the CDR3: TGTGCCAGCAGCTTAGGGCGGGGAGTGGATGAGCAGTTCTTC. It is translated as CASSLGRGVDEQFF.

This clone occurred a few times. The same CDR3 can be traced to other DNA sequences in this sample. The chain combines TRBV28 with TRBJ1-2; D ambiguous. Germline CDR1 MDHEN, CDR2 SYDVKM. The V end was cut by 4 bases, the J end by 4 bases, with 13 bases between. The CDR3 length is 14 residues. CDR3 sequence: CASSSPAGTYGYTF. The CDR3 DNA sequence: TGTGCCAGCAGTTCCCCCGCAGGCACCTATGGCTACACCTTC.

This clone came up a few times. V usage is TRBV30 and J usage is TRBJ1-2, with no clear D. CDR3 size: 10 residues. V was trimmed by 7 bases and J by 6 bases, leaving 9 bases between them. Germline assignment: CDR1 GTSNPN and CDR2 SVGIG (reference sequence). CDR3 DNA sequence: TGTGCCTCTGGACTGAATGGCTACACCTTC. This codes for CASGLNGYTF.

This clone was detected a few times. The V gene is TRBV5-1, the J gene TRBJ2-2; tentative D call: TRBD2 (6 bases). Trimming took 4 bases from V and 2 from J, leaving 15 bases between them. CDR1 is SGHRS, CDR2 YFSETQ, per germline. The CDR3 covers 16 residues. The CDR3 sequence: CASSTGGTYNTGELFF. CDR3 bases: TGCGCCAGCAGCACTGGAGGGACTTATAACACCGGGGAGCTGTTTTTT.

This clone was seen many times. The chain combines TRBV7-2 with TRBJ1-1, with D perhaps matching TRBD1 (5 bases). The CDR3 spans 13 residues. Germline V CDR1 and CDR2: SGHTA, FQGNSA. V gave up 4 bases and J gave up 1 base, with 7 bases separating them. The CDR3 loop is CASSSGPNTEAFF. CDR3 nucleotides: TGTGCCAGCAGCTCGGGACCGAACACTGAAGCTTTCTTT.

The sample holds many counts of this clone. The rearrangement links TRBV28 to TRBJ2-3, with 9 positions matching TRBD2. There are 13 residues in the CDR3. In germline, CDR1 is MDHEN, CDR2 SYDVKM. V dropped 5 bases and J dropped 7; count of bases not matched to a gene: 4. CDR3 in DNA: TGTGCCAGCAGTGATAGCGGGAGCAATACGCAGTATTTT. This codes for CASSDSGSNTQYF.

CDR3 amino acids: CASSPAGQGWGYTF. The CDR3 DNA is TGTGCCAGCAGCCCGGCGGGACAGGGCTGGGGCTACACCTTC. The J gene is TRBJ1-2, the V gene TRBV4-2, with 9 bases fitting TRBD1. Trimming removed 4 bases from V and 8 bases from J; junction bases left unmatched: 8. This CDR3 is built from 14 residues. Per the germline V gene, CDR1 is LGHNA and CDR2 is YNFKEQ.

This clone occurred many times. The rearrangement joins TRBV19 to TRBJ1-2; D ambiguous. Trimming left V 7 bases short and J 5 bases short, with 8 bases between. CDR3 length: 11 residues. Germline CDR1 reads LNHDA; CDR2 reads SQIVND (reference sequence). In nucleotides, the CDR3 is TGTGCCAGTAATTCTGGATATGGCTACACCTTC. Translated: CASNSGYGYTF.

This clone was picked up many times. This chain connects TRBV5-8 to TRBJ1-4; D is ambiguous. CDR3 length: 13 amino acids. Germline V gene data show CDR1 as SGHTS and CDR2 as YDEGEE. V gave up 4 bases and J gave up 10 bases, with 14 bases separating them. Here the CDR3 DNA reads TGTGCCAGCAGCCCCGACCTGGAAGGAAAACTGTTTTTT. This encodes CASSPDLEGKLFF. The full variable domain, its missing parts supplied by reference TRBV5-8 and TRBJ1-4, is EAGVTQSPTHLIKTRGQQATLRCSPISGHTSVYWYQQALGLGLQFLLWYDEGEERNRGNFPPRFSGRQFPNYSSELNVNALELEDSALYLCASSPDLEGKLFFGSGTQLSVL.

This clone appeared a few times. The genes are TRBV30 and TRBJ1-1, with TRBD1 matching over 7 bases. Germline assignment: CDR1 GTSNPN and CDR2 SVGIG (reference sequence). Trimming at V came to 5 bases and at J to 2 bases, leaving 11 bases not matched to a gene. This CDR3 is built from 15 residues. The CDR3 sequence is CAWAYQDRVNTEAFF. In DNA form, the CDR3 reads TGTGCCTGGGCATACCAAGACAGGGTTAACACTGAAGCTTTCTTT.

This clone was seen a handful of times. V is TRBV9 and J is TRBJ2-7, with D unresolved. This CDR3 region has 14 residues. V was trimmed by 0 bases and J by 1 base, leaving 8 bases between them. The germline V gene has CDR1 SGDLS and CDR2 YYNGEE. The CDR3 here is CASSVAQDSYEQYF. CDR3 bases: TGTGCCAGCAGCGTAGCCCAGGATTCCTACGAGCAGTACTTC.

This clone turned up a few times. Written as DNA, the CDR3 is TGCGCCAGCAGCCAAGGGGGTAGGACGGGAGAATTATACGAGCAGTACTTC. Its translation: CASSQGGRTGELYEQYF. V is TRBV4-3 and J is TRBJ2-7; possible D gene TRBD2, 6 bases. CDR1 LGHNA and CDR2 YSLEER come from the germline V gene. Trimming took 1 base from V and 4 from J, leaving 20 bases between them. CDR3 length: 17 residues.

This chain uses TRBV19 with TRBJ2-1, with TRBD2 matching over 7 bases. V trimming: 6 bases; J trimming: 7 bases; junction bases outside the gene matches: 9. Germline lookup yields CDR1 LNHDA and CDR2 SQIVND (reference sequence). This CDR3 comprises 14 residues. The CDR3 region is CASSPGRERNEQFF. CDR3 nucleotide sequence: TGTGCCAGTAGCCCCGGGCGGGAGCGGAATGAGCAGTTCTTC.

V is TRBV11-2 and J is TRBJ1-4; D call uncertain. CDR1 is SGHAT, CDR2 FQNNGV, per germline. V was shortened by 2 bases and J by 1 base, with 5 bases between the two germline ends. The CDR3 runs to 14 residues. CDR3 amino acids: CASSLRVTNEKLFF. DNA for the CDR3: TGTGCCAGCAGCTTAAGGGTAACTAATGAAAAACTGTTTTTT.

The rearrangement uses TRBV19 and TRBJ1-5; no clear D. The CDR3 runs 15 residues. The V and J ends lost 7 bases and 0 bases respectively, with 13 bases between them. Germline-derived CDR1 and CDR2 are LNHDA and SQIVND (reference sequence). CDR3 sequence: CASMERTYSNQPQHF. The DNA of the CDR3 is TGTGCCAGTATGGAGAGGACCTATAGCAATCAGCCCCAGCATTTT.

This clone was seen many times. This chain joins TRBV10-3 and TRBJ1-2; no firm D call. Germline V gene data show CDR1 as ENHRY and CDR2 as SYGVKD. Trimming shortened V by 7 bases and J by 3 bases, and 12 bases separated the two germline ends. The CDR3 covers 13 residues. In nucleotides, the CDR3 is TGTGCCATCACCTCCCAGTGGGACTATGGCTACACCTTC. It specifies CAITSQWDYGYTF.

The chain links TRBV19 to TRBJ1-1; no clear D gene. The CDR3 totals 13 residues. V shed 6 bases and J shed 3 bases, with 11 bases lying between them. CDR1 and CDR2 (germline): LNHDA, SQIVND (reference sequence). The CDR3 DNA is TGTGCCAGTAGGACCTTTGGGGACACTGAAGCTTTCTTT. This codes for CASRTFGDTEAFF.

This clone was seen only a few times. The CDR3 DNA follows: TGTGCCACCAGCAGAGATTACAGTACTAACAATGAGCAGTTCTTC. It translates to CATSRDYSTNNEQFF. The rearrangement joins TRBV15 to TRBJ2-1; D uncertain. Trimming removed 0 bases from V and 5 bases from J, with 11 bases in between. The germline gives CDR1 LNHNV, CDR2 YYDKDF (reference sequence). There are 15 residues in the CDR3.

The rearrangement joins TRBV28 to TRBJ1-2; 9 bases match TRBD1. Trimming removed 5 bases from V and 4 bases from J; junction bases left unmatched: 8. The germline CDR1 and CDR2 sequences are MDHEN and SYDVKM. This CDR3 spans 15 amino acids. CDR3: CASSEGTGTLYGYTF. The CDR3 bases are TGTGCCAGCAGTGAGGGGACAGGGACACTCTATGGCTACACCTTC.

V is TRBV30 and J is TRBJ1-6, with TRBD1 matching over 7 bases. J lost 6 bases, V lost 2 bases, and 4 bases had no gene match. The CDR3 length is 14 residues. Germline CDR1 GTSNPN, CDR2 SVGIG (reference sequence). The CDR3 sequence is CAWSWDSLNSPLHF. The CDR3 DNA follows: TGTGCCTGGAGTTGGGACAGCCTTAATTCACCCCTCCACTTT.

This clone came up a few times. The rearrangement uses TRBV7-2 and TRBJ2-1; TRBD1 matches 7 bases. CDR3 size: 13 residues. The germline V gene has CDR1 SGHTA and CDR2 FQGNSA. V was pared by 5 bases and J by 8 bases, with 6 bases of the junction left unmatched. The CDR3 reads CASSLRGNDEQFF. The CDR3, as DNA: TGTGCCAGCAGCCTCAGGGGGAACGATGAGCAGTTCTTC.

This chain connects TRBV6-6 to TRBJ1-2; no firm D call. Germline V gene sequence: CDR1 MNHNY, CDR2 SVGAGI (reference sequence). This CDR3 has 14 amino acids. Trimming removed 6 bases from V and 2 bases from J, with 13 bases in between. The CDR3: CASSRGVGNYGYTF. The CDR3 coding sequence is TGTGCCAGCAGCCGGGGAGTGGGGAACTATGGCTACACCTTC.

The chain employs TRBV7-8 and TRBJ1-2, with 7 bases aligning to TRBD1. The CDR3 sequence is 14 residues long. In germline, CDR1 is SGHVS, CDR2 FQNEAQ. The V gene end was trimmed by 4 bases and the J gene end by 2 bases; junction bases not matched to a gene: 4. DNA of the CDR3: TGTGCCAGCAGCTGGGACAGCCTCAACTATGGCTACACCTTC. This gives the protein CASSWDSLNYGYTF.

Only a few counts were recorded for this clone. The V gene is TRBV6-6, the J gene TRBJ1-5, with D possibly being TRBD1 (6 bases). The CDR3 contains 15 residues. Germline V lookup: CDR1 MNHNY, CDR2 SVGAGI (reference sequence). V was trimmed by 2 bases and J by 5 bases, leaving 13 bases between them. CDR3 sequence (DNA): TGTGCCAGCAGTTACCAAGGGGGGAAGGATCAGCCCCAGCATTTT. Translated, it gives CASSYQGGKDQPQHF.

The chain has TRBV29-1 and TRBJ1-2; possibly TRBD1 for D (6 bases). CDR3 length: 12 amino acids. CDR1 and CDR2 from the germline V gene are SQVTM and ANQGSEA. The V end was cut by 7 bases, the J end by 4 bases, with 13 bases between. The DNA for the CDR3 is TGCAGCGGTAACAGGGATGGCTATGGCTACACCTTC. This codes for CSGNRDGYGYTF.

About this clone itself: Other DNA sequences in the sample encode the same CDR3. The gene calls are TRBV5-1 and TRBJ1-5; 9 positions match TRBD1. Germline V CDR1 and CDR2: SGHRS, YFSETQ. This CDR3 is 16 amino acids long. V was clipped by 0 bases and J by 4 bases; unmatched bases: 5. The CDR3 loop is CASSLGPGQGNQPQHF. CDR3 sequence (DNA): TGCGCCAGCAGCTTGGGACCGGGACAGGGAAATCAGCCCCAGCATTTT.

This clone was counted a few times. The chain carries TRBV6-5 and TRBJ1-5, with D possibly being TRBD1 (5 bases). This CDR3 has 15 amino acids. Germline CDR1 reads MNHEY; CDR2 reads SVGAGI. Trimming shortened V by 3 bases and J by 3 bases, and 12 bases separated the two germline ends. CDR3 sequence (DNA): TGTGCCAGCAGTTATAGCGGGGGGACCAATCAGCCCCAGCATTTT. Encoded protein: CASSYSGGTNQPQHF.

This clone has more than one count but fewer than ten. V gene TRBV7-8 combines with J gene TRBJ2-7; 10 nucleotides line up with TRBD2. The germline CDR1 and CDR2 sequences are SGHVS and FQNEAQ. This CDR3 has 13 residues. V lost 5 bases and J lost 3; bases outside the gene matches: 1. The CDR3 coding sequence is TGTGCCAGCAGCCGGACTAGCGGCTACGAGCAGTACTTC. As protein: CASSRTSGYEQYF.

This clone was observed a handful of times. This chain joins TRBV13 and TRBJ2-2; D is unresolved. The germline V gene has CDR1 PRHDT and CDR2 FYEKMQ (reference sequence). V was trimmed by 6 bases and J by 4 bases, leaving 12 bases between them. The CDR3 has 14 residues. CDR3 DNA sequence: TGTGCCAGCAGTGGACGATTCAGCACCGGGGAGCTGTTTTTT. It translates to CASSGRFSTGELFF.

This clone was picked up a small number of times. The genes are TRBV5-1 and TRBJ2-7, with D uncertain. The CDR3 length is 14 residues. Per the germline V gene, CDR1 is SGHRS and CDR2 is YFSETQ. Trimming stripped 1 base from V and 6 bases from J, with 14 bases between. The CDR3 region has the DNA TGCGCCAGCAGCTTGCAGCCCAAGGGCTCCGAGCAGTACTTC. Its protein is CASSLQPKGSEQYF.